This TCR beta chain is from a study of OX40 agonist ivuxolimab in advanced cancers. The CDR3 runs 12 residues. V was cut by 7 bases and J by 9 bases, with 12 bases left in between. Germline CDR1 is MNHNS and CDR2 is SASEGT. Some clones are missing from TCRdb's copy, which holds only in-frame ones; the method was immunoSEQ multiplex PCR. Of some 37,000 clones listed, about 80% are singletons. This sequence was found in an adult with an advanced solid tumor such as melanoma, head and neck, liver or kidney cancer. The gene calls are TRBV6-1 and TRBJ2-2; D is unresolved. This specimen was CD4+ or CD8+ T cells sorted from blood, taken in a trial of the OX40 agonist ivuxolimab. CDR3 protein: CASTTTTRELFF. In nucleotides, the CDR3 is TGTGCCAGCACTACCACCACGAGGGAGCTGTTTTTT.